Reported below is one T cell receptor (beta chain). As yet, its antigen is unknown. The isolated RNA, all of it, was reverse transcribed, so expressed TCRB transcripts were what got sequenced. Generated by immunoSEQ multiplex PCR, the TCRdb table keeps only in-frame clones and is missing some. The sample has some 200,000 clones; 11% are singletons. This entry comes from a study of beta chain features in type 1 diabetes. Study details: What patients shared with healthy donors was a similar profile of age, gender and cell yields.

Overall study results and limits: Compared with healthy donors, patients appeared to share more similar naive, central memory and regulatory TCRB repertoires. Unsettled here was the matter of whether HLA type influences TCRB rearrangement. A pattern of fewer insertions and more deletions at VDJ junctions was seen in type 1 diabetes patients.

Trimming took off 4 bases at V and 0 bases at J, with 17 bases between the two ends. CDR3 length: 16 residues. Germline CDR1 is SGDLS and CDR2 is YYNGEE. This sequence was found in a man between 18 and 29 years old in good health. The material sequenced was central memory CD4+ T cells from blood. The chain joins TRBV9 to TRBJ2-7, with D perhaps given as TRBD1 or TRBD2 (5 bases each). CDR3 sequence: CASSPSAGTNSYEQYF. In DNA form, the CDR3 reads TGTGCCAGCAGCCCGTCCGCCGGGACGAACTCCTACGAGCAGTACTTC.